The rows below give T cell receptor beta chains drawn from one sample of a study of cytomegalovirus exposure and HLA in healthy donors. The table came from immunoSEQ multiplex PCR; TCRdb's copy has only in-frame clones and leaves some out. The data show around 210,000 clones, and the top ten clones hold about 1%. The sample consisted of PBMCs. These TCRs come from a girl aged 2 to 10 in good health and CMV-seropositive. Both conserved end residues are trimmed from each CDR3.

J | V | CDR3
TRBJ2-1 | TRBV11-2 | ASRSIAGGPHNEQF
TRBJ2-3 | TRBV7-9 | ASSPLSQRWTDTQY
TRBJ2-7 | TRBV5-1 | ASSLGTGSSYEQY
TRBJ1-1 | TRBV19 | ASSLLPGQTLNTEAF
TRBJ2-7 | TRBV10-3 | AIRGQGSSYEQY
TRBJ1-1 | TRBV11-2 | ASSPDRGTEAF
TRBJ1-6 | TRBV27 | ASSSPTGLVSPLH
TRBJ1-1 | TRBV19 | ASRVGTLNTEAF
TRBJ1-1 | TRBV5-4 | ASSFFGGQKNTEAF
TRBJ1-1 | TRBV27 | ASSLSRTGGTEAF
TRBJ2-2 | TRBV4-1 | ASSQNSGNVGGELF
TRBJ1-2 | TRBV14 | ASSQRSSPGGGYT
TRBJ2-2 | TRBV10-1 | ASSEYSSGTSTGELF
TRBJ2-5 | TRBV6-5 | ASSFDSLETQY
TRBJ2-2 | TRBV6-6 | ASGLTGGLTGELF
TRBJ2-1 | TRBV7-8 | ASSLRSGLNEQF
TRBJ1-2 | TRBV27 | ASSDGTGFVYGYT
NA | TRBV2 | ASSGTGHPGEQY
TRBJ2-2 | TRBV11-3 | ASSLVAGGGTGELF
TRBJ1-1 | TRBV7-9 | ASSSVEGGYTEAF
TRBJ2-6 | TRBV5-1 | ASSLPGGSGANVLT
TRBJ1-2 | TRBV29-1 | SVDRGQSGYT
TRBJ1-1 | TRBV9 | ASSVAGWNTEAF
TRBJ2-7 | TRBV28 | ASSFGVYEQY
TRBJ2-5 | TRBV30 | AWRTTKEETQY
TRBJ1-5 | TRBV19 | ASRIPGGHQPQH
TRBJ2-3 | TRBV9 | ASSILAGGLTDTQY
TRBJ2-2 | TRBV11-2 | ASSSFSGAGELF
TRBJ1-1 | TRBV29-1 | SVLQFMNTEAF